This T cell receptor (beta chain) was sequenced during a study of neurological immune-mediated disorders. cDNA was made by 5'RACE with 10-nucleotide random UMIs. TCRdb fed the 5' RACE reads into MiXCR, producing one record per CDR3 protein. Of approximately 100,000 distinct CDR3 sequences detected, around 3.4% appear once; the ten largest clones hold under 6.5%. This clonotype was seen ten or more times. V lost 1 base and J 4 bases, leaving 6 bases between the germline ends. The CDR3 has 13 residues. Germline V gives CDR1 SGHRS, CDR2 YFSETQ. The chain recombines TRBV5-1 with TRBJ1-5; D gene ambiguous. This receptor was identified in a woman aged 18-30 years with multiple sclerosis. Sample: PBMCs. CDR3 in DNA: TGCGCCAGCAGCTTGTTTGGGAATCAGCCCCAGCATTTT. Amino acid sequence: CASSLFGNQPQHF.